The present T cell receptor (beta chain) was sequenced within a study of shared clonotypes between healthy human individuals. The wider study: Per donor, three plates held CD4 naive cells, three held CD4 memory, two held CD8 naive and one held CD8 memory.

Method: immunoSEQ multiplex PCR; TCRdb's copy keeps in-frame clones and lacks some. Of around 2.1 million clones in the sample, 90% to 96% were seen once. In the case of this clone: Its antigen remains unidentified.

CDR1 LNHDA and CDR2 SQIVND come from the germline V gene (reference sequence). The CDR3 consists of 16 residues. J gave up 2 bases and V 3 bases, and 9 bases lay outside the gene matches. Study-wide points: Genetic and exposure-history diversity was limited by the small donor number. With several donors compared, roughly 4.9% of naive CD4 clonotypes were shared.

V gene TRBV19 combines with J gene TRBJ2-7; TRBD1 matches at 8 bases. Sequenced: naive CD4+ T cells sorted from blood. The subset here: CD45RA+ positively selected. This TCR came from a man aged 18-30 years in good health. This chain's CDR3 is CASSMGLDRATYEQYF. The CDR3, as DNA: TGTGCCAGTAGTATGGGGTTGGACAGGGCGACCTACGAGCAGTACTTC.